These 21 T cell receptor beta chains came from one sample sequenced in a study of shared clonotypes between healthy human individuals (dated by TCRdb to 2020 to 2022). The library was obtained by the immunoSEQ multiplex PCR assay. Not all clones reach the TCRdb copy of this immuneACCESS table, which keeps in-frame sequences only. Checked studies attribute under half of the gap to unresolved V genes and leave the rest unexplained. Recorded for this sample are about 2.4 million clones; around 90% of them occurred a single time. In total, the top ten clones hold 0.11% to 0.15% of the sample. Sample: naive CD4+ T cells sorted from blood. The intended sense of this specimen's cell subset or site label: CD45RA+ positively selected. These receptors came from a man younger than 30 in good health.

The CDR3 reads CASSAMPTSPFTDTQYF. CDR3 sequence (DNA): TGTGCCAGCAGTGCCATGCCGACTAGCCCTTTCACAGATACGCAGTATTTT. V is TRBV2 and J is TRBJ2-3; 7 bases agree with TRBD2. CDR3 length equals 17 residues. The germline gives CDR1 SNHLY, CDR2 FYNNEI. J was trimmed by 2 bases and V by 4 bases; bases with no gene match: 12.

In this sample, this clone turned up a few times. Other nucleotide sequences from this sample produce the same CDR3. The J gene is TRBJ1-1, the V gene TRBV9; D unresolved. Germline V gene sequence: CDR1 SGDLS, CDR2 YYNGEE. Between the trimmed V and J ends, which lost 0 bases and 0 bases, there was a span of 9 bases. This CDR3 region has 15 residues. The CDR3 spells CASSVDPGLNTEAFF. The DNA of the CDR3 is TGTGCCAGCAGCGTAGATCCGGGTCTGAACACTGAAGCTTTCTTT. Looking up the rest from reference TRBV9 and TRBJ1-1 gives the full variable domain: DSGVTQTPKHLITATGQRVTLRCSPRSGDLSVYWYQQSLDQGLQFLIQYYNGEERAKGNILERFSAQQFPDLHSELNLSSLELGDSALYFCASSVDPGLNTEAFFGQGTRLTVV.

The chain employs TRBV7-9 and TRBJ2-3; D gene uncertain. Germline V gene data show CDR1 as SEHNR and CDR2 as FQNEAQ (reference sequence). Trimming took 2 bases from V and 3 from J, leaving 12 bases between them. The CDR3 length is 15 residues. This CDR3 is CASSLSRIGTDTQYF. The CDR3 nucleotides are TGTGCCAGCAGCTTAAGTAGGATTGGAACAGATACGCAGTATTTT.

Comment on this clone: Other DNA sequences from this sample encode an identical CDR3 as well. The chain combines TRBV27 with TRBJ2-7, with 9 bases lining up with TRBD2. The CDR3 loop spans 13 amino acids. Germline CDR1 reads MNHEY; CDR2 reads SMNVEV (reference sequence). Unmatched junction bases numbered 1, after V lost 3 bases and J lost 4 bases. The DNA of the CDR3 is TGTGCCAGCAGTTTGCGGGAGGGGTACGAGCAGTACTTC. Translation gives CASSLREGYEQYF.

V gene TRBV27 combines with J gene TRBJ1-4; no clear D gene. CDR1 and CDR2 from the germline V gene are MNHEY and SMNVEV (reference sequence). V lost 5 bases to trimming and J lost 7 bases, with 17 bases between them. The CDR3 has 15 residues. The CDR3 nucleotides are TGTGCCAGCAGTCGGCGGACGGGAGGGTCTGAAAAACTGTTTTTT. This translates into CASSRRTGGSEKLFF.

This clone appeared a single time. As DNA, the CDR3 is TGTGCCAGCAGTGAATCTCGGGTAGACCCGTCACCCCTCCACTTT. Translation: CASSESRVDPSPLHF. V gene TRBV25-1 combines with J gene TRBJ1-6, with D uncertain. The CDR3 totals 15 residues. The V end was cut by 1 base, the J end by 10 bases, with 14 bases between. CDR1 and CDR2 (germline): MGHDK, SYGVNS.

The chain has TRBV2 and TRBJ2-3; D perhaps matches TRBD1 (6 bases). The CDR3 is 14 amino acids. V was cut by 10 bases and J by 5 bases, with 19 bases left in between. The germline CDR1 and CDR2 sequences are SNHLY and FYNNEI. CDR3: CATQGTYLRDTQYF. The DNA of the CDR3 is TGTGCCACCCAGGGGACCTACCTGCGAGATACGCAGTATTTT. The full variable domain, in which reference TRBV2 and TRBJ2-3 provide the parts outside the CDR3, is EPEVTQTPSHQVTQMGQEVILRCVPISNHLYFYWYRQILGQKVEFLVSFYNNEISEKSEIFDDQFSVERPDGSNFTLKIRSTKLEDSAMYFCATQGTYLRDTQYFGPGTRLTVL.

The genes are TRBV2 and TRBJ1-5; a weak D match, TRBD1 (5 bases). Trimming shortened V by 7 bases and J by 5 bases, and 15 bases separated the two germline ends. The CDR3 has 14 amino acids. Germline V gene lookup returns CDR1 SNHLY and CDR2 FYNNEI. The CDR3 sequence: CASTQGPRDQPQHF. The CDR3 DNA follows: TGTGCCAGCACCCAGGGTCCGCGGGATCAGCCCCAGCATTTT.

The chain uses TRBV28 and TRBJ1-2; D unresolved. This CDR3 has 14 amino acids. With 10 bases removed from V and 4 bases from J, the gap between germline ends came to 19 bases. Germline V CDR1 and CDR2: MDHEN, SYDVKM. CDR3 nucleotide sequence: TGTGCCACCGTATCCAGTATCCCCACCTATGGCTACACCTTC. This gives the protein CATVSSIPTYGYTF.

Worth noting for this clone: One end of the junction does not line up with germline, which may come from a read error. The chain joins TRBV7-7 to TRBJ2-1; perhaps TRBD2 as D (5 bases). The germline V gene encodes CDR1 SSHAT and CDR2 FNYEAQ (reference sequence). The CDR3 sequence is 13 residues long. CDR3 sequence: CASSLALESEQFF. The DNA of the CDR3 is TGTGCTAGCAGCTTAGCGCTGGAGTCAGAACAGTTCTTC.

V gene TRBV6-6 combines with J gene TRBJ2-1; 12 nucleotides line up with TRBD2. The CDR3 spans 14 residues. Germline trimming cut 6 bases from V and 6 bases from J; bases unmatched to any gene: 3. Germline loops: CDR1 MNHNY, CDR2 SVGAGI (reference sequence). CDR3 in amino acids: CASRRLAGVNEQFF. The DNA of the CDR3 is TGTGCCAGCAGACGACTAGCGGGGGTCAATGAGCAGTTCTTC.

DNA for the CDR3: TGTGCCAGCAGTCGGGACAGGGTCTACACTGAAGCTTTCTTT. Translated: CASSRDRVYTEAFF. This chain joins TRBV6-5 and TRBJ1-1; 9 bases map to TRBD1. Germline V gene data show CDR1 as MNHEY and CDR2 as SVGAGI. The CDR3 spans 14 residues. V shed 5 bases, J shed 3 bases, and the junction held 4 bases outside the gene matches.

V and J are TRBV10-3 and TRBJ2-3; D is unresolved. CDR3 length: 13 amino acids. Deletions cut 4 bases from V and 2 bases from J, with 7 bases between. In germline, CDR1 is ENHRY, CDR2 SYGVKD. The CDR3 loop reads CAISVFNTDTQYF. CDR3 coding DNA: TGTGCCATCAGTGTCTTCAACACAGATACGCAGTATTTT.

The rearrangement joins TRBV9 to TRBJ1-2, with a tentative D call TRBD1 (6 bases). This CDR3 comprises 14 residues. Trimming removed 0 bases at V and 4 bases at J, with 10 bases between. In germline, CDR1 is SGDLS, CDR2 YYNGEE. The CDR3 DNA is TGTGCCAGCAGCGTAGGTCTACAGGGCTATGGCTACACCTTC. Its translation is CASSVGLQGYGYTF.

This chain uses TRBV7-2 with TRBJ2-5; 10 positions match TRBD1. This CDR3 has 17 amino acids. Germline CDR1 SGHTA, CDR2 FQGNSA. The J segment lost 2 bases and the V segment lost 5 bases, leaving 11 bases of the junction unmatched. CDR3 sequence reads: CASSPPRDRGFQETQYF. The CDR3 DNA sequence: TGTGCCAGCAGCCCTCCGAGGGACAGGGGCTTTCAAGAGACCCAGTACTTC.

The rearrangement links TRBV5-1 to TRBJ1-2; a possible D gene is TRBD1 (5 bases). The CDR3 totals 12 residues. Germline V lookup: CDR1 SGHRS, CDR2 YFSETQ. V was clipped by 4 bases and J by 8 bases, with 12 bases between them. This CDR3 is CASSLGTGGYTF. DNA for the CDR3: TGCGCCAGCAGCCTAGGGACCGGAGGCTACACCTTC.

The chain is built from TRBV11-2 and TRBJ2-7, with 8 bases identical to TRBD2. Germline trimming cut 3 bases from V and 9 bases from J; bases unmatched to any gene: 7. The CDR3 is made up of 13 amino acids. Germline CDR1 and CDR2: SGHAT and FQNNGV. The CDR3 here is CASSLVGRAGQYF. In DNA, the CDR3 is TGTGCCAGCAGCTTGGTCGGGAGGGCGGGGCAGTACTTC. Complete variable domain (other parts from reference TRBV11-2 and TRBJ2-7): EAGVAQSPRYKIIEKRQSVAFWCNPISGHATLYWYQQILGQGPKLLIQFQNNGVVDDSQLPKDRFSAERLKGVDSTLKIQPAKLEDSAVYLCASSLVGRAGQYFGPGTRLTVT.

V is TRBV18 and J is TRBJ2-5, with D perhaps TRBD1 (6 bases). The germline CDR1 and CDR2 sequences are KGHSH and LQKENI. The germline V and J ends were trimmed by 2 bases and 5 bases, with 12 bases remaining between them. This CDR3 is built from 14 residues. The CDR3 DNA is TGTGCCAGCTCACCAACAGGGAGCCCCGAGACCCAGTACTTC. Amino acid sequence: CASSPTGSPETQYF.

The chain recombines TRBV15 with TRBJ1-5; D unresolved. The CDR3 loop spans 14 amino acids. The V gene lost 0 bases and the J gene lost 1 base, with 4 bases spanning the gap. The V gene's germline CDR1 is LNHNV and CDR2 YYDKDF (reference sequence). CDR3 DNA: TGTGCCACCAGCAGAGAGTACAGCAATCAGCCCCAGCATTTT. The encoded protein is CATSREYSNQPQHF.

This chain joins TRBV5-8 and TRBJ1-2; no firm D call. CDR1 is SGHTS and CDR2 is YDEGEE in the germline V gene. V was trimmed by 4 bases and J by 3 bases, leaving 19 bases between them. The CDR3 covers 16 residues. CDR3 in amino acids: CASSPRAGRTYYGYTF. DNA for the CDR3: TGTGCCAGCAGCCCACGTGCGGGCCGGACTTACTATGGCTACACCTTC.

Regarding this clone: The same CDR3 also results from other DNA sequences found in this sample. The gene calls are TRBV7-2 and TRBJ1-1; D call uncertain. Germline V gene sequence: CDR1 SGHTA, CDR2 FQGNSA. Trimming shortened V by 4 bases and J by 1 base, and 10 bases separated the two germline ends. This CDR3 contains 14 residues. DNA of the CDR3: TGTGCCAGCAGCTCGGACCGTTGGAACACTGAAGCTTTCTTT. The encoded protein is CASSSDRWNTEAFF.